What follows is one TCR beta chain and its context. TCRdb fed the RT-PCR reads into MiXCR, producing one record per CDR3 protein. This repertoire shows about 680,000 distinct CDR3 sequences, 13% to 15% found once; its top ten account for roughly 3.9%. The sequenced material came from memory CD4+ T cells from blood. This receptor was obtained from a female donor in good health, serving as a healthy control.

CDR3 in DNA: TGCAGTGCTAGGGTTGACACTAGCACAGATACGCAGTATTTT. Its protein is CSARVDTSTDTQYF. The chain uses TRBV20-1 and TRBJ2-3; no definite D call. Germline V lookup: CDR1 DFQATT, CDR2 SNEGSKA (reference sequence). The CDR3 is 14 residues long. V lost 3 bases and J 0 bases, leaving 10 bases between the germline ends.